A single sample gave rise to the 27 T cell receptor beta chains below, sequenced in a study of cytomegalovirus exposure and HLA in healthy donors. Use of 60 Vbeta and 13 Jbeta primers characterized the PCR. Assay: immunoSEQ multiplex PCR; the TCRdb copy retains only in-frame clones and omits some. The table shows 150,000 to 200,000 clones, with around 62% occurring only once. Sequences were obtained from PBMCs. These receptors all stem from a middle-aged man in good health and CMV-seronegative.

DNA for the CDR3: TGCGCCAGCAGCTTAGGGCTAGCGGGAGGGCCGAATACGCAGTATTTT. It yields the protein CASSLGLAGGPNTQYF. The rearrangement uses TRBV5-1 and TRBJ2-3; 12 bases fit TRBD2. The CDR3 contains 16 residues. The J segment lost 7 bases and the V segment lost 2 bases, leaving 8 bases of the junction unmatched. Per the germline V gene, CDR1 is SGHRS and CDR2 is YFSETQ.

The gene calls are TRBV19 and TRBJ2-5, with D maybe TRBD2 (6 bases). V was trimmed by 5 bases and J by 4 bases, leaving 17 bases between them. CDR3 length equals 15 residues. CDR1 is LNHDA, CDR2 SQIVND, per germline (reference sequence). The CDR3 loop is CASSSEMRGRETQYF. CDR3 DNA: TGTGCCAGTAGTTCTGAGATGCGGGGCAGAGAGACCCAGTACTTC.

This clone was detected a few times. The chain joins TRBV6-6 to TRBJ1-5, with D unresolved. There are 12 residues in the CDR3. Trimming removed 8 bases from V and 0 bases from J, with 5 bases in between. Germline V gives CDR1 MNHNY, CDR2 SVGAGI (reference sequence). The CDR3 is CASENSNQPQHF. As DNA, the CDR3 is TGTGCCAGCGAGAATAGCAATCAGCCCCAGCATTTT.

The CDR3 nucleotides are TGTGCCAGCAAACTAGGAGGATTGGATACGCAGTATTTT. This sequence encodes CASKLGGLDTQYF. This rearrangement joins TRBV28 to TRBJ2-3; possibly TRBD2 for D (5 bases). Deletions cut 7 bases from V and 6 bases from J, with 14 bases between. This CDR3 spans 13 amino acids. Germline V gene data show CDR1 as MDHEN and CDR2 as SYDVKM. The whole variable domain, remainder taken from reference TRBV28 and TRBJ2-3, is DVKVTQSSRYLVKRTGEKVFLECVQDMDHENMFWYRQDPGLGLRLIYFSYDVKMKEKGDIPEGYSVSREKKERFSLILESASTNQTSMYLCASKLGGLDTQYFGPGTRLTVL.

Details on this clone: A read error may produce the germline difference seen at one junction end. This chain links TRBV7-9 with TRBJ2-1; 13 nucleotides align to TRBD2. The CDR3 is 18 amino acids. CDR1 SEHNR and CDR2 FQNEAQ come from the germline V gene (reference sequence). The CDR3 here is CSSSLVGTSGRARNEQFF. DNA for the CDR3: TGTTCCAGCAGCTTAGTGGGAACTAGCGGGAGGGCCAGGAATGAGCAGTTCTTC.

Note on this clone: Other DNA sequences in this sample translate to the same CDR3. The chain carries TRBV9 and TRBJ2-1; 7 nucleotides line up with TRBD2. Trimming cost V 1 base and J 7 bases; bases outside gene matches: 11. The CDR3 extends over 16 amino acids. The germline V gene has CDR1 SGDLS and CDR2 YYNGEE. For the CDR3, the DNA is TGTGCCAGCAGCGTATCGGGCGGGAGTATTGGTAATGAGCAGTTCTTC. Translating gives CASSVSGGSIGNEQFF.

The V gene is TRBV6-5, the J gene TRBJ2-1; 7 bases are a match to TRBD2. The CDR3 runs to 11 residues. CDR1 is MNHEY, CDR2 SVGAGI, per germline. The V segment lost 5 bases and the J segment 8 bases; nucleotides outside the gene matches: 0. The CDR3, as DNA: TGTGCCAGCAGTACTAGCGATGAGCAGTTCTTC. It specifies CASSTSDEQFF.

This clone has more than one count but fewer than ten. V usage is TRBV19 and J usage is TRBJ2-5, with D maybe TRBD2 (6 bases). From germline, CDR1 is LNHDA and CDR2 SQIVND (reference sequence). V was shortened by 2 bases and J by 5 bases, with 12 bases between the two germline ends. This CDR3 has 14 amino acids. DNA for the CDR3: TGTGCCAGTAGTATATTGGGGGGATCCGAGACCCAGTACTTC. Translating gives CASSILGGSETQYF.

The chain is built from TRBV5-1 and TRBJ2-1; 11 bases line up with TRBD2. Germline V gene sequence: CDR1 SGHRS, CDR2 YFSETQ. J lost 9 bases, V lost 4 bases, and 18 bases had no gene match. This CDR3 contains 18 residues. CDR3 sequence: CASSPIATSGVSFGEQFF. Written as DNA, the CDR3 is TGCGCCAGCAGCCCGATTGCGACTAGCGGGGTTTCTTTTGGTGAGCAGTTCTTC.

This clone turned up a few times. The V gene is TRBV5-1, the J gene TRBJ2-2; TRBD1 matches at 7 bases. V shed 0 bases and J 9 bases; nucleotides not matched to a gene: 8. CDR3 length: 15 amino acids. Germline assignment: CDR1 SGHRS and CDR2 YFSETQ. The CDR3 protein is CASSLDGQETRELFF. Here the CDR3 DNA reads TGCGCCAGCAGCTTGGATGGACAGGAGACGAGGGAGCTGTTTTTT. Complete variable domain (other parts from reference TRBV5-1 and TRBJ2-2): KAGVTQTPRYLIKTRGQQVTLSCSPISGHRSVSWYQQTPGQGLQFLFEYFSETQRNKGNFPGRFSGRQFSNSRSEMNVSTLELGDSALYLCASSLDGQETRELFFGEGSRLTVL.

The chain employs TRBV7-9 and TRBJ1-1; tentatively, D is TRBD1 (5 bases). V was trimmed by 1 base and J by 6 bases, leaving 12 bases between them. The germline gives CDR1 SEHNR, CDR2 FQNEAQ (reference sequence). CDR3 length equals 14 residues. CDR3 sequence (DNA): TGTGCCAGCAGCTTAGTCGGGGGGGACTCTGAAGCTTTCTTT. The encoded protein is CASSLVGGDSEAFF.

The chain has TRBV7-3 and TRBJ1-2, with D possibly TRBD1 on 5 matching bases. CDR1 and CDR2 from the germline V gene are SGHTA and FQGTGA. V lost 3 bases, J lost 3 bases, and 17 bases lay in between. This CDR3 region has 16 residues. The DNA of the CDR3 is TGTGCCAGCAGCTTGGAGGCTGGAGGGGAACACTATGGCTACACCTTC. Translation gives CASSLEAGGEHYGYTF.

This clone was found a few times. This chain joins TRBV19 and TRBJ2-2; no clear D. This CDR3 spans 14 amino acids. V lost 7 bases, J lost 2 bases, and 11 bases lay in between. Germline CDR1 is LNHDA and CDR2 is SQIVND (reference sequence). The chain's CDR3 is CASKVSTNTGELFF. The DNA for the CDR3 is TGTGCCAGTAAAGTTAGCACTAACACCGGGGAGCTGTTTTTT.

V usage is TRBV19 and J usage is TRBJ2-1; 7 nucleotides line up with TRBD2. CDR1 and CDR2 from the germline V gene are LNHDA and SQIVND (reference sequence). The CDR3 runs 12 residues. V lost 3 bases to trimming and J lost 10 bases; unmatched junction nucleotides: 3. Here the CDR3 reads CASSIQRGEQFF. The CDR3 region has the DNA TGTGCCAGTAGTATTCAGCGGGGCGAGCAGTTCTTC. Based on the CDR3 plus reference TRBV19 and TRBJ2-1, the full variable domain is DGGITQSPKYLFRKEGQNVTLSCEQNLNHDAMYWYRQDPGQGLRLIYYSQIVNDFQKGDIAEGYSVSREKKESFPLTVTSAQKNPTAFYLCASSIQRGEQFFGPGTRLTVL.

The chain combines TRBV11-3 with TRBJ2-1, with 7 bases matching TRBD1. Unmatched junction bases numbered 8, after V lost 5 bases and J lost 4 bases. The germline V gene has CDR1 SGHNT and CDR2 YENEEA. The CDR3 consists of 15 residues. CDR3 sequence reads: CASSPGQKSYNEQFF. DNA for the CDR3: TGTGCCAGCAGCCCGGGACAGAAGAGTTACAATGAGCAGTTCTTC.

The chain recombines TRBV9 with TRBJ2-2, with 13 bases aligning to TRBD2. The V segment lost 3 bases and the J segment 0 bases; nucleotides outside the gene matches: 23. The germline CDR1 and CDR2 sequences are SGDLS and YYNGEE. The CDR3 has 24 amino acids. CDR3 coding DNA: TGTGCCAGCAGCGATGCGGTGGGGCAACGGACTAGCGGGAGAGCCCAGCCGAACACCGGGGAGCTGTTTTTT. Translated: CASSDAVGQRTSGRAQPNTGELFF.

The chain joins TRBV10-2 to TRBJ1-6, with D possibly matching TRBD1 (6 bases). Trimming left V 8 bases short and J 10 bases short, with 15 bases between. The CDR3 runs to 13 residues. From germline, CDR1 is WSHSY and CDR2 SAAADI. In DNA, the CDR3 is TGCGCCAGCGGGGGGGGGCAGGAATCACCCCTCCACTTT. Translation gives CASGGGQESPLHF.

V gene TRBV2 combines with J gene TRBJ2-7, with TRBD2 as a possible D gene (6 bases). The CDR3 is 14 residues long. Germline V lookup: CDR1 SNHLY, CDR2 FYNNEI. V lost 7 bases, J lost 4 bases, and 17 bases lay in between. CDR3 protein: CASTPGLPPYEQYF. CDR3 DNA: TGTGCCAGCACCCCGGGACTCCCCCCTTACGAGCAGTACTTC.

This chain links TRBV5-1 with TRBJ2-7; 10 bases map to TRBD1. The CDR3 has 14 amino acids. The germline gives CDR1 SGHRS, CDR2 YFSETQ. Trimming removed 4 bases from V and 5 bases from J; junction bases left unmatched: 6. The CDR3 reads CASSHGDRGHEQYF. The CDR3 bases are TGCGCCAGCAGCCACGGGGACAGGGGCCACGAGCAGTACTTC.

This clone was observed many times. The chain links TRBV6-5 to TRBJ1-5; 8 positions agree with TRBD1. This CDR3 contains 13 residues. The germline V gene has CDR1 MNHEY and CDR2 SVGAGI. V shed 8 bases, J shed 6 bases, and the junction held 6 bases outside the gene matches. In DNA, the CDR3 is TGTGCCAGCGGACAGGGATACAGTCAGCCCCAGCATTTT. Translated, it gives CASGQGYSQPQHF.

V gene TRBV27 combines with J gene TRBJ2-1; a weak D match, TRBD1 (5 bases). This CDR3 has 16 residues. From germline, CDR1 is MNHEY and CDR2 SMNVEV (reference sequence). The V end was cut by 0 bases, the J end by 2 bases, with 11 bases between. The CDR3 region is CASSLSSGRAYNEQFF. The CDR3 DNA follows: TGTGCCAGCAGTTTATCGTCGGGCAGGGCCTACAATGAGCAGTTCTTC.

The chain carries TRBV5-6 and TRBJ1-5, with 8 bases matching TRBD1. Per germline, CDR1 SGHDT and CDR2 YYEEEE. J was trimmed by 1 base and V by 0 bases; bases with no gene match: 3. The CDR3 has 16 residues. The CDR3 region is CASSLDRGASNQPQHF. CDR3 DNA: TGTGCCAGCAGCTTGGACAGGGGGGCGAGCAATCAGCCCCAGCATTTT.

The chain is built from TRBV9 and TRBJ1-5; D is undetermined. CDR3 length: 15 residues. The germline V gene encodes CDR1 SGDLS and CDR2 YYNGEE. V lost 6 bases and J lost 0, with 13 bases in between. As DNA, the CDR3 is TGTGCCAGCATCTCCCGGGGAGGTAGCAATCAGCCCCAGCATTTT. The encoded protein is CASISRGGSNQPQHF. The complete variable domain, with remaining parts taken from reference TRBV9 and TRBJ1-5, reads DSGVTQTPKHLITATGQRVTLRCSPRSGDLSVYWYQQSLDQGLQFLIQYYNGEERAKGNILERFSAQQFPDLHSELNLSSLELGDSALYFCASISRGGSNQPQHFGDGTRLSIL.

The CDR3 loop reads CAWSVGGAGGNTIYF. The CDR3 nucleotides are TGTGCCTGGAGTGTGGGGGGGGCAGGTGGAAACACCATATATTTT. The chain recombines TRBV30 with TRBJ1-3; D is perhaps TRBD1 (6 bases). Germline V gene lookup returns CDR1 GTSNPN and CDR2 SVGIG (reference sequence). This CDR3 contains 15 residues. The ends were cut back, 0 bases at V and 3 bases at J, with 12 bases in the middle.

This sequence joins TRBV19 and TRBJ2-6; D is ambiguous. The CDR3 sequence is 16 residues long. V was cut by 3 bases and J by 0 bases, with 9 bases left in between. Germline assignment: CDR1 LNHDA and CDR2 SQIVND (reference sequence). CDR3 sequence reads: CASSIRALSGANVLTF. CDR3 DNA: TGTGCCAGTAGTATCCGAGCCCTCTCTGGGGCCAACGTCCTGACTTTC.

The chain has TRBV15 and TRBJ1-3, with 8 bases identical to TRBD1. Germline-derived CDR1 and CDR2 are LNHNV and YYDKDF (reference sequence). The CDR3 runs to 15 residues. J was trimmed by 5 bases and V by 6 bases; bases with no gene match: 9. For the CDR3, the DNA is TGTGCCACCAGGCGGGCGCCAGGGGGCCGAAACACCATATATTTT. As protein: CATRRAPGGRNTIYF.

The count of this clone is one. The rearrangement uses TRBV5-1 and TRBJ2-5; 8 positions match TRBD2. Per germline, CDR1 SGHRS and CDR2 YFSETQ. CDR3 size: 14 residues. Trimming cost V 0 bases and J 5 bases; bases outside gene matches: 3. The CDR3 spells CASSLASGSETQYF. The CDR3 DNA follows: TGCGCCAGCAGCTTGGCCAGCGGGAGTGAGACCCAGTACTTC.